Listed below are T cell receptor beta chains from one sample, sequenced in a study of OX40 agonist ivuxolimab in advanced cancers. The method was immunoSEQ multiplex PCR; TCRdb's version includes in-frame clones alone and lacks a portion of them. The sample carries some 37,000 clones, more than 75% recorded once. Specimen: CD4+ or CD8+ T cells sorted from blood, collected in a trial of the OX40 agonist ivuxolimab. These receptors originate from an adult with an advanced solid tumor such as melanoma, head and neck, liver or kidney cancer. CDR3s include the opening cysteine and the closing phenylalanine or tryptophan. Fields, in order: V gene, clone size, CDR3 protein. Clone size is shown for a subset of rows, as once, few, many or a class of expanded clone.

v_gene: TRBV19; abundance: .; CDR3aa: CASTFEPQGASEAFF
v_gene: TRBV28; abundance: large; CDR3aa: CASGAIHNEQFF
v_gene: TRBV28; abundance: .; CDR3aa: CASRGQGAYEQYF
v_gene: TRBV6-4; abundance: .; CDR3aa: CASSDGLAGTHLYYEQYF
v_gene: TRBV7-6; abundance: .; CDR3aa: CASSYTTGLYEQYF
v_gene: TRBV4-1; abundance: .; CDR3aa: CASSQGLAGVGETQYF
v_gene: TRBV7-8; abundance: .; CDR3aa: CASSLAGTGGNEKLFF
v_gene: TRBV5-4; abundance: .; CDR3aa: CASSLALAGLTDEQFF
v_gene: TRBV10-3; abundance: once; CDR3aa: CAISPTSYNEQFF
v_gene: TRBV9; abundance: .; CDR3aa: CASSVVSGVGGELFF
v_gene: TRBV6-5; abundance: few; CDR3aa: CASSSTGPAYNEQFF
v_gene: TRBV9; abundance: .; CDR3aa: CASSMYSYNEQFF
v_gene: TRBV15; abundance: .; CDR3aa: CATSHGLVSYEQYF
v_gene: TRBV29-1; abundance: .; CDR3aa: CSALTGGTEAFF
v_gene: TRBV6-5; abundance: .; CDR3aa: CASSYSGSSDTQYF
v_gene: TRBV4-3; abundance: few; CDR3aa: CASSQPSVSSYEQYF
v_gene: TRBV6-5; abundance: .; CDR3aa: CASSYAGTYGYTF
v_gene: TRBV11-1; abundance: medium-sized; CDR3aa: CASTQRWLNEQFF
v_gene: TRBV30; abundance: .; CDR3aa: CAWAQSVNTEAFF
v_gene: TRBV4-1; abundance: .; CDR3aa: CASSRAKGNSYEQYF
v_gene: TRBV25-1; abundance: once; CDR3aa: CASSKVNLLGNEQYF
v_gene: TRBV15; abundance: once; CDR3aa: CATSRGWTSGLYEQYF
v_gene: TRBV7-3; abundance: .; CDR3aa: CASSLIGGETQYF
v_gene: TRBV7-9; abundance: .; CDR3aa: CASSEEVGPGQYF
v_gene: TRBV7-6; abundance: .; CDR3aa: CASSLGGSEKLFF
v_gene: TRBV2; abundance: .; CDR3aa: CASRAGTYIGYTF
v_gene: TRBV7-3; abundance: .; CDR3aa: CASSLRASCHRGAVF
v_gene: TRBV7-9; abundance: .; CDR3aa: CASSLAGTYSEQYF
v_gene: TRBV2; abundance: once; CDR3aa: CASSEATRRGAFF
v_gene: TRBV27; abundance: .; CDR3aa: CASSAPPLAYSYNEQFF
v_gene: TRBV29-1; abundance: once; CDR3aa: CSVELRDRGFYEQYF
v_gene: TRBV4-2; abundance: .; CDR3aa: CASSHNPWGQQETQYF
v_gene: TRBV14; abundance: .; CDR3aa: CASSQDIGDYEQYF
v_gene: TRBV28; abundance: .; CDR3aa: CASSLSWETQYF
v_gene: TRBV13; abundance: .; CDR3aa: CASSEGAQSYEQYF
v_gene: TRBV28; abundance: .; CDR3aa: CASSSTLLAGGHTGELFF
v_gene: TRBV16; abundance: .; CDR3aa: CASIFRGGSYNEQFF
v_gene: TRBV10-3; abundance: .; CDR3aa: CAISEANFGEKLFF
v_gene: TRBV30; abundance: .; CDR3aa: CAWDGTGVNSPLHF
v_gene: TRBV7-2; abundance: .; CDR3aa: CASSLWTSGRAIYTDTQYF
v_gene: TRBV7-3; abundance: .; CDR3aa: CASSSVGGNTEAFF
v_gene: TRBV7-9; abundance: .; CDR3aa: CASSTPGGVEKLFF
v_gene: TRBV5-4; abundance: .; CDR3aa: CASSGDPDRGTEAFF
v_gene: TRBV2; abundance: .; CDR3aa: CASKGLAGYNEQFF
v_gene: TRBV19; abundance: .; CDR3aa: CASSTGLGGNEKLFF
v_gene: TRBV6-1; abundance: .; CDR3aa: CASSVEGGWEQSRSNVLTF
v_gene: TRBV13; abundance: .; CDR3aa: CASSSSGLTPTTKDTQYF
v_gene: TRBV7-9; abundance: .; CDR3aa: CASSPRDRGNGETQYF
v_gene: TRBV4-1; abundance: .; CDR3aa: CASSQGLRGGDEQYF